The clone carrying this T cell receptor beta chain was found many times. Its ends do not fully match the called genes, so a read error is possible. This record belongs to a study of Graves' ophthalmopathy and Graves' hyperthyroidism. This CDR3 is built from 12 residues. The TCR beta CDR3 regions underwent amplification from RNA transcripts. First-round RT-PCR employed HTBI primers, with a second-round multiplex PCR after it. TCRdb redid the calling of the multiplex PCR reads with MiXCR, one entry per CDR3 protein. The sample lists about 550,000 distinct CDR3 sequences; about 35% were seen once. The receptor was derived from an adult man with Graves' hyperthyroidism. The V and J genes are TRBV12-3 or TRBV12-4 and TRBJ1-1; D is uncertain. Source material: peripheral blood or thyroid tissue (not recorded which). The CDR3 here is CASSLGAPEAFF. The CDR3 nucleotides are TGTGCCAGCAGCTTAGGTGCCCCTGAAGCTTTCTTT.